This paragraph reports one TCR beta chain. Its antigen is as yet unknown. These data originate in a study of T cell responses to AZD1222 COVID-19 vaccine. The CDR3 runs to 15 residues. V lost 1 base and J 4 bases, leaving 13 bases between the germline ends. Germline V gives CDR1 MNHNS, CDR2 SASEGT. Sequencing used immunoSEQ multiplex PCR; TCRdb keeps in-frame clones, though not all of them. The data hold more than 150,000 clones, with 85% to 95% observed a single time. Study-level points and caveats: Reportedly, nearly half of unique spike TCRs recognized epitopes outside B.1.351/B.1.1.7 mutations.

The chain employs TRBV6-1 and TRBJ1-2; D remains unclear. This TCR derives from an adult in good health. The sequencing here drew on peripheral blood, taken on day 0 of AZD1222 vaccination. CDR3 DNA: TGTGCCAGCAGTGAAGGGGCAGGAGCTTCCTATGGCTACACCTTC. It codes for CASSEGAGASYGYTF.